These T cell receptor beta chains were read from a single sample in a study of CD8+CD57+ T cells in acquired aplastic anemia. One entry per CDR3 protein, called by TCRdb with MiXCR from the reads. Here the sample spans roughly 260,000 distinct CDR3 sequences, more than 45% being singletons. The sequenced sample was sorted CD4+, CD8+, or CD8+CD57+ T cells (not recorded which) from PBMCs. These receptors all come from a human donor with aplastic anemia. The CDR3 runs from the conserved cysteine through the conserved F or W. A D gene is named only where the DNA matches it firmly. Some rows have no size entry. The others give once, few or many, or a class for an expanded clone.

>-|TRBV12-3/TRBV12-4|TRBJ1-5|15|TRBD1
CASRPGQLLNQPQHF
TGTGCCAGCAGACCGGGACAGCTTTTGAATCAGCCCCAGCATTTT
>many|TRBV7-6|TRBJ2-3|16|-
CASRLQGLGSTDTQYF
TGTGCCAGCAGACTCCAGGGTCTTGGGAGCACAGATACGCAGTATTTT
>-|TRBV6-6|TRBJ2-1|15|-
CASSDLYRFYNEQFF
TGTGCCAGCAGTGACCTTTACAGGTTTTACAATGAGCAGTTCTTC
>many|TRBV5-5|TRBJ1-1|12|TRBD1
CASSLAKGAAFF
TGTGCCAGCAGCTTGGCGAAGGGGGCGGCTTTCTTT
>many|TRBV7-9|TRBJ2-2|16|-
CASSQGGSGPTGELFF
TGTGCCAGCAGCCAGGGCGGGTCTGGACCCACCGGGGAGCTGTTTTTT
>once|TRBV20-1|TRBJ1-1|15|-
CSARRLQGGNTEAFF
TGCAGTGCGAGACGTCTACAGGGTGGGAACACTGAAGCTTTCTTT
>-|TRBV24-1|TRBJ2-2|15|TRBD1
CATRAGTGKAGELFF
TGTGCCACCAGGGCCGGGACAGGGAAAGCCGGGGAGCTGTTTTTT
>many|TRBV27|TRBJ1-5|12|-
CASSFVGQPQHF
TGTGCCAGCAGTTTTGTAGGTCAGCCCCAGCATTTT
>-|TRBV9|TRBJ1-1|14|-
CASSQAGGQGEAFF
TGTGCTAGCAGCCAGGCGGGGGGCCAGGGTGAAGCTTTCTTT
>many|TRBV20-1|TRBJ1-1|13|-
CSAEGEEVSEAFF
TGCAGTGCCGAGGGGGAAGAGGTCTCTGAAGCTTTCTTT
>-|TRBV4-3|TRBJ2-7|19|TRBD1
CASSPAWGKQGYRTYEQYF
TGCGCCAGCAGCCCAGCATGGGGCAAACAGGGGTATAGAACCTACGAGCAGTACTTC